The clone carrying this T cell receptor beta chain was picked up many times. The length of the CDR3 is 16 residues. TCRdb re-analysed the reads in MiXCR, keeping a single row per CDR3 protein. The sample holds 250,000 or so distinct CDR3 sequences, less than 35% seen once. This entry comes from a study of kidney transplant recipient with SARS-CoV-2 infection. Here the sequenced sample was a blood sample, taken at baseline and on roughly day 110 from a kidney transplant recipient. The sequence was collected from a male patient aged 30 to 39 who had COVID-19 and was a kidney transplant recipient. Some of the T cells might come from the graft donor. The J gene is TRBJ1-2, the V gene TRBV8-2. TRBV8-2 constitutes a pseudogene. DNA for the CDR3: TGTGGCAGTGCGTTGTTTGATAGCCGAAAGACCTATGGCTACACCTTC. Protein sequence: CGSALFDSRKTYGYTF.